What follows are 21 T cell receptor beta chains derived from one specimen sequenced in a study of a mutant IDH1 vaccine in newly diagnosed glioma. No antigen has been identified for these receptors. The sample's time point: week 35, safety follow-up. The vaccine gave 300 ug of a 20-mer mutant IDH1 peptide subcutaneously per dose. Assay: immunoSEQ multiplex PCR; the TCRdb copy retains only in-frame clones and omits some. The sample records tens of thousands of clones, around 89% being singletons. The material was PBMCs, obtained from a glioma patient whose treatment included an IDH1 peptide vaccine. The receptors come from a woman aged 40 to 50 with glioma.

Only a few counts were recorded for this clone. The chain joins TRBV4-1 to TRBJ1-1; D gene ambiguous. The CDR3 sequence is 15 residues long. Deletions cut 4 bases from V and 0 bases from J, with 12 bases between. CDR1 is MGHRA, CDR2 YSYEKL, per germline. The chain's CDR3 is CASSRLGVVNTEAFF. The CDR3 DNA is TGCGCCAGCAGCCGCCTCGGGGTCGTGAACACTGAAGCTTTCTTT.

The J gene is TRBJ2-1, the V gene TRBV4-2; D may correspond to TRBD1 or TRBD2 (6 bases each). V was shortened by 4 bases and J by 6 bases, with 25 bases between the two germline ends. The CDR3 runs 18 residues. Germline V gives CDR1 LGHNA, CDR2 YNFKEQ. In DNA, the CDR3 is TGTGCCAGCAGCCCAAAACGGGGGCTAAGCACCCAATCCAATGAGCAGTTCTTC. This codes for CASSPKRGLSTQSNEQFF.

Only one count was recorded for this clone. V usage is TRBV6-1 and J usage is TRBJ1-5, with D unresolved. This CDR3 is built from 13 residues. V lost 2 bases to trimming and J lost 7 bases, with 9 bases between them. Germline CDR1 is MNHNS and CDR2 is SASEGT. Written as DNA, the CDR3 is TGTGCCAGCAGTGAAAGGGTGGGACAGCCCCAGCATTTT. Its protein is CASSERVGQPQHF.

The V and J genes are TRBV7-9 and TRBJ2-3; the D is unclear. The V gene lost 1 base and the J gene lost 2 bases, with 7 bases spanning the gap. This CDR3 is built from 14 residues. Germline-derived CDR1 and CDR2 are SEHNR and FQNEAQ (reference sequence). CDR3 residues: CASSLGLSTDTQYF. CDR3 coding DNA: TGTGCCAGCAGCTTAGGACTGTCCACAGATACGCAGTATTTT.

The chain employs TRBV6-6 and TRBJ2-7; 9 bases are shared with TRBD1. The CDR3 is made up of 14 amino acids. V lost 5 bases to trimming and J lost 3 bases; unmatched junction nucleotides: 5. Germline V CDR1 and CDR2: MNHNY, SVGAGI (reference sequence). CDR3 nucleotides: TGTGCCAGCAGTCAGGGACAGGGAGGCTACGAGCAGTACTTC. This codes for CASSQGQGGYEQYF.

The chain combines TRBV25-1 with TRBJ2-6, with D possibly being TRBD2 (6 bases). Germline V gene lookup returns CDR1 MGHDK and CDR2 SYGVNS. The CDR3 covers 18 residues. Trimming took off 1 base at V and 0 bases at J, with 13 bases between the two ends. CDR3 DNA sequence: TGTGCCAGCAGTGAATTGGGGGGAGGAACCTCTGGGGCCAACGTCCTGACTTTC. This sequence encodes CASSELGGGTSGANVLTF.

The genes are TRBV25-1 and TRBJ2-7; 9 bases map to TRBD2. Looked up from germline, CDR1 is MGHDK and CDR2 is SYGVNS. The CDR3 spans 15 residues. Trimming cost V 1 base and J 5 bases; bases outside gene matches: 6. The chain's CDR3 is CASSESGGRVHEQYF. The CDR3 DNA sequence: TGTGCCAGCAGTGAATCAGGCGGGAGGGTCCACGAGCAGTACTTC.

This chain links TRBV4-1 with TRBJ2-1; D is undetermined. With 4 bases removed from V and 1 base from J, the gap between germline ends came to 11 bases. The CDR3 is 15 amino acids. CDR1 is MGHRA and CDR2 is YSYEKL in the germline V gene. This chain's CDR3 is CASSPTTGSYNEQFF. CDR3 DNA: TGCGCCAGCAGCCCCACCACCGGGTCCTACAATGAGCAGTTCTTC.

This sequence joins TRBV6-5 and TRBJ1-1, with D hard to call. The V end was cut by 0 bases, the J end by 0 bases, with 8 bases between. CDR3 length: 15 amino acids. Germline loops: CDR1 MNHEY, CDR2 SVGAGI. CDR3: CASSYSNIMNTEAFF. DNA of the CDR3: TGTGCCAGCAGTTACTCGAACATTATGAACACTGAAGCTTTCTTT.

The DNA for the CDR3 is TGTGCCAGCAGTCCCTCCCCTGGGGGGGGCATCGGGGAGCTGTTTTTT. This gives the protein CASSPSPGGGIGELFF. This chain connects TRBV27 to TRBJ2-2; D perhaps matches TRBD2 (7 bases). Trimming took off 5 bases at V and 7 bases at J, with 20 bases between the two ends. The CDR3 has 16 residues. Germline-derived CDR1 and CDR2 are MNHEY and SMNVEV (reference sequence).

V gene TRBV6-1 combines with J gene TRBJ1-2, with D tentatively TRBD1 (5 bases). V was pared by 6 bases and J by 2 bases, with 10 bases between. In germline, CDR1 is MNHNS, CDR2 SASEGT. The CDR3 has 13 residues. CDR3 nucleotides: TGTGCCAGCAGCAAAGGGGTGAACTATGGCTACACCTTC. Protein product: CASSKGVNYGYTF.

The DNA for the CDR3 is TGTGCCAGCAGTGAATTGCTAGCGGGATTCAAGACCCAGTACTTC. Residues: CASSELLAGFKTQYF. This rearrangement joins TRBV2 to TRBJ2-5; 9 nucleotides match TRBD2. Germline assignment: CDR1 SNHLY and CDR2 FYNNEI. This CDR3 is 15 amino acids long. The junction had 7 bases not matched to a gene; V was cut back by 2 bases and J by 6 bases.

The CDR3 here is CASSQVGGGASYEQYF. For the CDR3, the DNA is TGTGCCAGCAGCCAAGTGGGAGGGGGAGCATCCTACGAGCAGTACTTC. The chain couples TRBV4-2 to TRBJ2-7; tentatively, D is TRBD2 (7 bases). Germline-derived CDR1 and CDR2 are LGHNA and YNFKEQ. CDR3 length: 16 amino acids. V lost 1 base, J lost 1 base, and 14 bases lay in between.

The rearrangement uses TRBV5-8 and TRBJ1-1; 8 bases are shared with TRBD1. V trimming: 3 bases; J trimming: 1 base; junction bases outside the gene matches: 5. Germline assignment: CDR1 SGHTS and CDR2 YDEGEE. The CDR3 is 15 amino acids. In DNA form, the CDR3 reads TGTGCCAGCAGCTCGACAGACAGGGGGAACACTGAAGCTTTCTTT. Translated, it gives CASSSTDRGNTEAFF.

This CDR3 is CASSPAADQPQHF. The CDR3 nucleotides read TGTGCCAGCTCACCCGCAGCCGATCAGCCCCAGCATTTT. The chain couples TRBV18 to TRBJ1-5, with D unresolved. Trimming stripped 3 bases from V and 5 bases from J, with 8 bases between. The germline V gene has CDR1 KGHSH and CDR2 LQKENI. The CDR3 contains 13 residues. Full variable domain (missing parts from reference TRBV18 and TRBJ1-5): NAGVMQNPRHLVRRRGQEARLRCSPMKGHSHVYWYRQLPEEGLKFMVYLQKENIIDESGMPKERFSAEFPKEGPSILRIQQVVRGDSAAYFCASSPAADQPQHFGDGTRLSIL.

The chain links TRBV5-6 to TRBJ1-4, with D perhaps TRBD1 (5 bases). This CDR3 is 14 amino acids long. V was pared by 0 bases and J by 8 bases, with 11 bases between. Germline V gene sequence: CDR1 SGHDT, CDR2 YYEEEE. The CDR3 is CASSLGQGNEKLFF. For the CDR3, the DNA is TGTGCCAGCAGCTTGGGGCAGGGTAACGAAAAACTGTTTTTT.

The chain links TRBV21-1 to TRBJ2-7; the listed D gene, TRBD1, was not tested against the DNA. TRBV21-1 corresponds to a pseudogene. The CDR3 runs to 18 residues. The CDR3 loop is CARTPPTGQSYRTYEQYF. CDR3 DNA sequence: TGTGCCAGAACACCTCCTACGGGACAGTCGTATCGAACCTACGAGCAGTACTTC.

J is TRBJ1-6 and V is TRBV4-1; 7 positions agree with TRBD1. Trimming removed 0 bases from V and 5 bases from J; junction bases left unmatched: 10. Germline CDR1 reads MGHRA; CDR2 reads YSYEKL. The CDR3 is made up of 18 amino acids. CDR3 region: CASSQDEGAPVNNSPLHF. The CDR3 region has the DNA TGCGCCAGCAGCCAAGACGAGGGGGCGCCGGTGAATAATTCACCCCTCCACTTT.

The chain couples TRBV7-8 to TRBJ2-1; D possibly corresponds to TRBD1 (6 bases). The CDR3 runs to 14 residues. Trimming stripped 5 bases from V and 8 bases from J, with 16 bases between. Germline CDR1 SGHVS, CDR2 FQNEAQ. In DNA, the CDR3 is TGTGCCAGCAGCACGATACAGGGACGCGATGAGCAGTTCTTC. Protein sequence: CASSTIQGRDEQFF.

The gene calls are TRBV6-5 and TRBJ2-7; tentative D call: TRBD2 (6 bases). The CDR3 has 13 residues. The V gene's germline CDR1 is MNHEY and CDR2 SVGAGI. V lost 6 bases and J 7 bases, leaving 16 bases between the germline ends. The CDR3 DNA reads TGTGCCAGCAGCCCAGGGACTCCCAGAGAGCAGTACTTC. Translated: CASSPGTPREQYF.

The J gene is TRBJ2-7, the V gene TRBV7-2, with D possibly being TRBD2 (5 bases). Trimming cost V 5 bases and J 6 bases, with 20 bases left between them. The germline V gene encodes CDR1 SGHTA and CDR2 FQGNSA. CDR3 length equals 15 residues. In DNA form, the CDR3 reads TGTGCCAGCAGCCACCGTCCGGGGAGATCGGGCGAGCAGTACTTC. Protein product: CASSHRPGRSGEQYF.